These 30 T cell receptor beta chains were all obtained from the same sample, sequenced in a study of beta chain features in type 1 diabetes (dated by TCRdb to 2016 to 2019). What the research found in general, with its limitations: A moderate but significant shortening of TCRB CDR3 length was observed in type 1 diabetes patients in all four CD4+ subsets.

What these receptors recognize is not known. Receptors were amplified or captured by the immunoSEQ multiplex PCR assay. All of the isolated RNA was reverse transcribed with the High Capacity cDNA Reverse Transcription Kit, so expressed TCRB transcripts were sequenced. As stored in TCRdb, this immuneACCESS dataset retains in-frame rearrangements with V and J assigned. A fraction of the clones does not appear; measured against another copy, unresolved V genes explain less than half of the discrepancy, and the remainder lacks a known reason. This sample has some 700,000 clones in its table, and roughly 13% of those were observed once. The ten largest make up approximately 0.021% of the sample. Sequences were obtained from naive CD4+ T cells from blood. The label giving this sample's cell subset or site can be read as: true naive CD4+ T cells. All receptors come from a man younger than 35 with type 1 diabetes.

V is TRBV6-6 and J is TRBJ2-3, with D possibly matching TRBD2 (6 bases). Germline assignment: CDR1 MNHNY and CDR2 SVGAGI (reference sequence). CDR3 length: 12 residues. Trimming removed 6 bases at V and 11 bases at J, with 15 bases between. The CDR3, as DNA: TGTGCCAGCAGCCCTACTGGCGGGGAGCAGTATTTT. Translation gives CASSPTGGEQYF.

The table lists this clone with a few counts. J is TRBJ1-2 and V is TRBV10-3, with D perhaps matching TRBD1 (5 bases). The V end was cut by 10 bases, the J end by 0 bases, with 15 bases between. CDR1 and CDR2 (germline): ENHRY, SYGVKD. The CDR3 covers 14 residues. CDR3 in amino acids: CATLFGTANYGYTF. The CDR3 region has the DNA TGTGCCACCCTTTTTGGGACCGCTAACTATGGCTACACCTTC.

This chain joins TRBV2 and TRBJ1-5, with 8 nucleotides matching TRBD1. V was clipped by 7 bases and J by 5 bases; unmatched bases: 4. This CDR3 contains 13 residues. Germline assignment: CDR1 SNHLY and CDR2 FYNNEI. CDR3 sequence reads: CASNGQGDQPQHF. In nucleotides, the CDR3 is TGTGCCAGCAACGGACAGGGCGATCAGCCCCAGCATTTT.

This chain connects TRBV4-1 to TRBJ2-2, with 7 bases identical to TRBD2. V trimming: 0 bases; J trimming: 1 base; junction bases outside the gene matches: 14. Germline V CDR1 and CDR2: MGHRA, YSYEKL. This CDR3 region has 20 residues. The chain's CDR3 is CASSQEASNPQRGNTGELFF. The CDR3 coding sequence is TGCGCCAGCAGCCAAGAAGCTAGCAATCCCCAGCGGGGGAACACCGGGGAGCTGTTTTTT.

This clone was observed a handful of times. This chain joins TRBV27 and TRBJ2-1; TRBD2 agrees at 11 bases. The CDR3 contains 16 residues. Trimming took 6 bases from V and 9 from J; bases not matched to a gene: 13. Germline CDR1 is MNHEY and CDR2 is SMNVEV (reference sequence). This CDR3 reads CASSPTGTSGRGEQFF. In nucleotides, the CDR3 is TGTGCCAGCAGCCCGACCGGGACTAGCGGCAGGGGTGAGCAGTTCTTC.

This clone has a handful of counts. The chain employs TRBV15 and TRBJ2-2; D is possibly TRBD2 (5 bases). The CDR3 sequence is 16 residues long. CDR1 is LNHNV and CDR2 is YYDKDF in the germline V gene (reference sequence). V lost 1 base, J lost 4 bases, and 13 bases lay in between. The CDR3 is CATSRGSGKGTGELFF. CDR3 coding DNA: TGTGCCACCAGCAGAGGGTCCGGGAAAGGCACCGGGGAGCTGTTTTTT.

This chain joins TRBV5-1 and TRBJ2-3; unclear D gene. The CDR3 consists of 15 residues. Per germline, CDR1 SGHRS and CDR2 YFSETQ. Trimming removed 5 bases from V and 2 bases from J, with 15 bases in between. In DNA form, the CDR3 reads TGCGCCAGCAGGGAAGGCGCAACTGACACAGATACGCAGTATTTT. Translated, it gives CASREGATDTDTQYF.

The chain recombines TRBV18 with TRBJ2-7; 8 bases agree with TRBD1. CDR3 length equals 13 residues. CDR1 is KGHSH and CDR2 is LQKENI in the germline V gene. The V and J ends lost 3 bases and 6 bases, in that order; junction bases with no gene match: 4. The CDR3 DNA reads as TGTGCCAGCTCACCCCCGGACAGGGCCGAGCAGTACTTC. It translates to CASSPPDRAEQYF.

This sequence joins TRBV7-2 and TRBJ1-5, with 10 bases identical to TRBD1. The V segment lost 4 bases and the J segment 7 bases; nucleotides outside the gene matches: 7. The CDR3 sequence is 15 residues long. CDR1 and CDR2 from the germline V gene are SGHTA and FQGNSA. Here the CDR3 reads CASSSRQGAGQPQHF. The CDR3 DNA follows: TGTGCCAGCAGCTCCCGACAGGGGGCCGGGCAGCCCCAGCATTTT. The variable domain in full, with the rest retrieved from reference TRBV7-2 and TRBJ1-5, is GAGVSQSPSNKVTEKGKDVELRCDPISGHTALYWYRQSLGQGLEFLIYFQGNSAPDKSGLPSDRFSAERTGGSVSTLTIQRTQQEDSAVYLCASSSRQGAGQPQHFGDGTRLSIL.

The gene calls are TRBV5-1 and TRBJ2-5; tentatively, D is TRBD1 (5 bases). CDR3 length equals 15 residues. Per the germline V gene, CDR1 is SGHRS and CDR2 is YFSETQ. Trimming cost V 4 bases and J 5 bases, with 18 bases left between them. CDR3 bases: TGCGCCAGCAGCGAGACCCAGGGCGGTTTTGAGACCCAGTACTTC. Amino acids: CASSETQGGFETQYF.

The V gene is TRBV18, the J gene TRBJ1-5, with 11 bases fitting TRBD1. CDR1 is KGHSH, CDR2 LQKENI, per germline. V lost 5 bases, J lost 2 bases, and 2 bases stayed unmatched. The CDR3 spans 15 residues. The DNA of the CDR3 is TGTGCCAGCTCATTGGGACAGGGGGGCAATCAGCCCCAGCATTTT. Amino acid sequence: CASSLGQGGNQPQHF.

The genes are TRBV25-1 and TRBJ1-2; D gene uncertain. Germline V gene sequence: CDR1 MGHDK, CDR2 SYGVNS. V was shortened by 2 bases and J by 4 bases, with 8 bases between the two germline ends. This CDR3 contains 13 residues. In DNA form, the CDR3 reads TGTGCCAGCAGTGAACAGTTTGGCTATGGCTACACCTTC. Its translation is CASSEQFGYGYTF.

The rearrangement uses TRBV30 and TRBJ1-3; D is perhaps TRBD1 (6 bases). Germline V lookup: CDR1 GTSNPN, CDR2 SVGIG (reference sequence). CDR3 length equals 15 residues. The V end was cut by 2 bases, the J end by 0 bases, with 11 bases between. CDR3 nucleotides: TGTGCCTGGAGTTGGGGGCAGTTCTCTGGAAACACCATATATTTT. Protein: CAWSWGQFSGNTIYF.

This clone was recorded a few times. The CDR3 DNA reads TGTGCCAGCAGCATACAAGCGCCCGGGGAGCTGTTTTTT. Translating it yields CASSIQAPGELFF. The chain couples TRBV13 to TRBJ2-2; unclear D gene. CDR1 is PRHDT and CDR2 is FYEKMQ in the germline V gene (reference sequence). V was pared by 5 bases and J by 6 bases, with 10 bases between. This CDR3 is 13 amino acids long. Looking up the rest from reference TRBV13 and TRBJ2-2 gives the full variable domain: AAGVIQSPRHLIKEKRETATLKCYPIPRHDTVYWYQQGPGQDPQFLISFYEKMQSDKGSIPDRFSAQQFSDYHSELNMSSLELGDSALYFCASSIQAPGELFFGEGSRLTVL.

The CDR3 loop is CASSLDGARSSYEQYF. In DNA, the CDR3 is TGTGCCAGCAGCTTGGATGGGGCACGGAGCTCCTACGAGCAGTACTTC. The gene calls are TRBV5-8 and TRBJ2-7; the D gene is possibly TRBD1 (5 bases). In germline, CDR1 is SGHTS, CDR2 YDEGEE. The CDR3 is made up of 16 amino acids. The ends were cut back, 0 bases at V and 0 bases at J, with 13 bases in the middle.

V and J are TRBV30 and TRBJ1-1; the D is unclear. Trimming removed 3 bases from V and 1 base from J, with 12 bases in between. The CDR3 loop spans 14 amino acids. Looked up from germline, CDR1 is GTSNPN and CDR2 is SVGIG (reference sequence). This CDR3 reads CAWRQRVGNTEAFF. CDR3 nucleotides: TGTGCCTGGAGACAGAGGGTGGGGAACACTGAAGCTTTCTTT.

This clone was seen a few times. This CDR3 is CASTPVGETGEQFF. CDR3 DNA sequence: TGCGCCAGCACCCCGGTCGGGGAAACGGGTGAGCAGTTCTTC. The chain employs TRBV5-1 and TRBJ2-1, with D tentatively TRBD2 (5 bases). The V end was cut by 6 bases, the J end by 9 bases, with 19 bases between. Germline V gives CDR1 SGHRS, CDR2 YFSETQ. The CDR3 sequence is 14 residues long.

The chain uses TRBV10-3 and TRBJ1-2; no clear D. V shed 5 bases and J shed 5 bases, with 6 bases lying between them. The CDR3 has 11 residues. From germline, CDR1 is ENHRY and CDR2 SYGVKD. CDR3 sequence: CAISRMYGYTF. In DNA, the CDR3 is TGTGCCATCAGTCGCATGTATGGCTACACCTTC.

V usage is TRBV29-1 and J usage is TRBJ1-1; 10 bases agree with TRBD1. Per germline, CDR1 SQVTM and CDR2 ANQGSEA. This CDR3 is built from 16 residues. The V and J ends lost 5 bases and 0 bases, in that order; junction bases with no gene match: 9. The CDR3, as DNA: TGCAGCGTTTCAGGAGACAGGGGGCTCCTGAACACTGAAGCTTTCTTT. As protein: CSVSGDRGLLNTEAFF.

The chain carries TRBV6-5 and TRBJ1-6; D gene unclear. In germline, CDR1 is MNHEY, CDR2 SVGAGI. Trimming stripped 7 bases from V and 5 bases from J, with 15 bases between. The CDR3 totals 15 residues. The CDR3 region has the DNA TGTGCCAGCATCTACCTGGGAGGGAATAATTCACCCCTCCACTTT. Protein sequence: CASIYLGGNNSPLHF.

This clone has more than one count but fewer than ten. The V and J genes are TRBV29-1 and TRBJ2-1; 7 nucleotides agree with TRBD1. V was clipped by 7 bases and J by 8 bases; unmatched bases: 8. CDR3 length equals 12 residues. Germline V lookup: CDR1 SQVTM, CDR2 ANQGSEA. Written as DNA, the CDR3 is TGCAGCGCAAAAGCCGACAGGGATGAGCAGTTCTTC. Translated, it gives CSAKADRDEQFF.

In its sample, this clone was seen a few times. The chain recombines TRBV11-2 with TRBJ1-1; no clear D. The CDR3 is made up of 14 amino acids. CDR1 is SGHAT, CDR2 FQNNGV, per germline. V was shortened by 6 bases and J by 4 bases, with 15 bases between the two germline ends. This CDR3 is CASSFGGHATEAFF. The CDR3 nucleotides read TGTGCCAGCAGTTTCGGAGGGCATGCCACTGAAGCTTTCTTT.

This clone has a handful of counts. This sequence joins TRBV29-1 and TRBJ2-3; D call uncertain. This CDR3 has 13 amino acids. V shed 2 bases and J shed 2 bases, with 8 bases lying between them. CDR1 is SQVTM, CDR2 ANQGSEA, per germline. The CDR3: CSVELRFTDTQYF. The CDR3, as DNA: TGCAGCGTTGAATTACGTTTCACAGATACGCAGTATTTT.

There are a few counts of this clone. CDR3 bases: TGTGCCACCAGCAGATCCACAGGGGTGAACACTGAAGCTTTCTTT. Its translation is CATSRSTGVNTEAFF. The gene calls are TRBV15 and TRBJ1-1, with 7 bases fitting TRBD1. The CDR3 has 15 amino acids. Germline CDR1 reads LNHNV; CDR2 reads YYDKDF (reference sequence). V dropped 2 bases and J dropped 0; count of bases not matched to a gene: 3.

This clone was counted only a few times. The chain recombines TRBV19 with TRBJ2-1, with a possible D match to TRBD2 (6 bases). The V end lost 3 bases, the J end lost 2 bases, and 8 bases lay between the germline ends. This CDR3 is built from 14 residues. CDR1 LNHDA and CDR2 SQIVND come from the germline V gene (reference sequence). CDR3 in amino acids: CASSMRGPYNEQFF. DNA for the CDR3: TGTGCCAGTAGTATGCGGGGCCCCTACAATGAGCAGTTCTTC.

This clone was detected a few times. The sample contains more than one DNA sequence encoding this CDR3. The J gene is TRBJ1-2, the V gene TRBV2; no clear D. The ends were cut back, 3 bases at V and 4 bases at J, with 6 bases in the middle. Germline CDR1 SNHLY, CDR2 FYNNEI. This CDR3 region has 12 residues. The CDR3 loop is CASSEGGYGYTF. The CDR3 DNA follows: TGTGCCAGCAGTGAGGGTGGCTATGGCTACACCTTC.

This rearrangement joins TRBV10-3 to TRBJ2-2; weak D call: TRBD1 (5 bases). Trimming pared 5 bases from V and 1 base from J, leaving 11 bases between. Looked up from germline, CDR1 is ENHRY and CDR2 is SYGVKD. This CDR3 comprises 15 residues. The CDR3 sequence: CAISPGSLNTGELFF. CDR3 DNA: TGTGCCATCAGTCCAGGGTCACTGAACACCGGGGAGCTGTTTTTT.

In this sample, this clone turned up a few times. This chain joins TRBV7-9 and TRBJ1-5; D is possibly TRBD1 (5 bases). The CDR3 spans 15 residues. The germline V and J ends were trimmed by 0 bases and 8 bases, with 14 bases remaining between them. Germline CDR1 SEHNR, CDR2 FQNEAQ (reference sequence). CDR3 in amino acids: CASSLAGKGLEPQHF. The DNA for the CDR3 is TGTGCCAGCAGCTTAGCGGGGAAGGGGTTAGAGCCCCAGCATTTT.

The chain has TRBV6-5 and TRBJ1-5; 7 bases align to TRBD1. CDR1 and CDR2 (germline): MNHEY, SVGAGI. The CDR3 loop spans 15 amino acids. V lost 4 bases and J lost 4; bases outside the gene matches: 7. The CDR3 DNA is TGTGCCAGCAGTTCCCAGACAGGGAATAATCAGCCCCAGCATTTT. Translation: CASSSQTGNNQPQHF.

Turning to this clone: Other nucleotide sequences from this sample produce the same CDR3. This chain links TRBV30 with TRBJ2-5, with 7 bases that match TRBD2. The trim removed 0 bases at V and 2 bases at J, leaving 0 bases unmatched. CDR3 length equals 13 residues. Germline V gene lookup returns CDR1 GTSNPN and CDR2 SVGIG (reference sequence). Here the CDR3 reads CAWSVLAQETQYF. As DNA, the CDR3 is TGTGCCTGGAGTGTACTAGCGCAAGAGACCCAGTACTTC.